Each of the 10 T cell receptor beta chains below was sequenced from the same sample in a study of type 1 and type 2 diabetes patients. The PCR template was genomic DNA. Multiplex PCR with 30 forward and 13 reverse primers amplified the TCR beta CDR3. TCRdb itself ran the multiplex PCR reads through MiXCR, one entry per CDR3 protein. The sample yields fewer than 350,000 distinct CDR3 sequences, more than 45% seen once. Material for sequencing was peripheral blood mononuclear cells (PBMCs). The receptors here all came from a man younger than 35 with type 2 diabetes.

The rearrangement joins TRBV24-1 to TRBJ2-1; TRBD1 matches 10 bases. J lost 5 bases, V lost 2 bases, and 2 bases had no gene match. Per germline, CDR1 KGHDR and CDR2 SFDVKD. This CDR3 has 15 amino acids. The CDR3, as DNA: TGTGCCACCAGTGATTCGGGACAGGGGCACAATGAGCAGTTCTTC. Translated, it gives CATSDSGQGHNEQFF.

The rearrangement links TRBV29-1 to TRBJ2-7; D remains unclear. The CDR3 has 11 residues. Per the germline V gene, CDR1 is SQVTM and CDR2 is ANQGSEA. V lost 2 bases and J 3 bases, leaving 5 bases between the germline ends. DNA for the CDR3: TGCAGCGTTGAACGCAACTACGAGCAGTACTTC. Translated: CSVERNYEQYF.

The chain combines TRBV19 with TRBJ1-5; 8 bases line up with TRBD1. The CDR3 totals 17 residues. Germline-derived CDR1 and CDR2 are LNHDA and SQIVND (reference sequence). V gave up 3 bases and J gave up 4 bases; unmatched junction bases: 11. CDR3 sequence reads: CASSMAGQGGRNQPQHF. The DNA of the CDR3 is TGTGCCAGTAGTATGGCCGGACAGGGTGGGCGGAATCAGCCCCAGCATTTT.

As for this clonotype: The conserved closing phenylalanine or tryptophan is absent in this CDR3, likely reflecting a read error. The chain recombines TRBV2 with TRBJ1-6, with no clear D. Trimming stripped 3 bases from V and 7 bases from J, with 19 bases between. Germline assignment: CDR1 SNHLY and CDR2 FYNNEI. The CDR3 contains 17 residues. The CDR3 bases are TGTGCCAGCAGTGAGACCTTCTTTGAGCGGCAGAATTCACCCCTCCACCTT. This translates into CASSETFFERQNSPLHL.

V usage is TRBV27 and J usage is TRBJ2-1, with D perhaps matching TRBD1 (5 bases). V was clipped by 4 bases and J by 7 bases, with 17 bases between them. The length of the CDR3 is 15 residues. The V gene's germline CDR1 is MNHEY and CDR2 SMNVEV (reference sequence). The CDR3 nucleotides are TGTGCCAGCAGTTACCCCCGAAAAGGGGAAAATGAGCAGTTCTTC. Translated: CASSYPRKGENEQFF.

The chain uses TRBV6-5 and TRBJ1-2, with a possible D match to TRBD1 (5 bases). The CDR3 spans 14 residues. The ends were cut back, 3 bases at V and 7 bases at J, with 15 bases in the middle. Looked up from germline, CDR1 is MNHEY and CDR2 is SVGAGI. The CDR3 nucleotides are TGTGCCAGCAGTTATACGGGTGACAGCCCTGGCTACACCTTC. Translated, it gives CASSYTGDSPGYTF.

The genes are TRBV20-1 and TRBJ2-7; TRBD2 matches 10 bases. J gave up 7 bases and V 1 base, and 13 bases lay outside the gene matches. The CDR3 loop spans 16 amino acids. Germline loops: CDR1 DFQATT, CDR2 SNEGSKA (reference sequence). CDR3: CSARGLAGETPEEQYF. CDR3 DNA: TGCAGTGCTAGAGGGCTAGCGGGAGAAACCCCGGAAGAGCAGTACTTC.

A few counts support this clonotype. This chain links TRBV7-3 with TRBJ2-3; D uncertain. Germline lookup yields CDR1 SGHTA and CDR2 FQGTGA. The V end was cut by 2 bases, the J end by 2 bases, with 2 bases between. CDR3 length: 12 amino acids. As DNA, the CDR3 is TGTGCCAGCAGCTTATTCACAGATACGCAGTATTTT. Translating it yields CASSLFTDTQYF.

Only one count was recorded for this clonotype. CDR3 sequence reads: CASSHYYEQYF. In DNA, the CDR3 is TGTGCCAGCAGTCACTACTACGAGCAGTACTTC. The chain has TRBV2 and TRBJ2-7; D gene uncertain. Trimming left V 5 bases short and J 3 bases short, with 5 bases between. The CDR3 runs to 11 residues. From germline, CDR1 is SNHLY and CDR2 FYNNEI.

This clonotype occurred a few times. The chain links TRBV7-2 to TRBJ2-7, with unresolved D. The CDR3 contains 14 residues. V was clipped by 3 bases and J by 0 bases, with 9 bases between them. Germline V gene sequence: CDR1 SGHTA, CDR2 FQGNSA. This chain's CDR3 is CASSFDVSSYEQYF. CDR3 sequence (DNA): TGTGCCAGCAGCTTCGACGTTAGCTCCTACGAGCAGTACTTC.